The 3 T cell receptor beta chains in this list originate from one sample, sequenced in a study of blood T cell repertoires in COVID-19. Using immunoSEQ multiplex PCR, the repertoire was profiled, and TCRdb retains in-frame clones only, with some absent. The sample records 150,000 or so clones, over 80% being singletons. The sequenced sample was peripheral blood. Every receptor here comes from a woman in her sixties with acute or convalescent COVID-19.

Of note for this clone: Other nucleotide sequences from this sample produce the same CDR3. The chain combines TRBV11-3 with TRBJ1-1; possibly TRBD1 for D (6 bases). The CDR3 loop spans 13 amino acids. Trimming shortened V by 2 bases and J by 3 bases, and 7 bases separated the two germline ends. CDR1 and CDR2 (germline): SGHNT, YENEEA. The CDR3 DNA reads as TGTGCCAGCAGCTTACAGGGGTACACTGAAGCTTTCTTT. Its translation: CASSLQGYTEAFF.

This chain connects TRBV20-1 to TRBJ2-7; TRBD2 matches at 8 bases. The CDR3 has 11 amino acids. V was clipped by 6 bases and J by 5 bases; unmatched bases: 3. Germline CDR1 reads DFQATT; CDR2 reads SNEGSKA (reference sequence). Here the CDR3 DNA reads TGCAGTGCCCGGGGGGGCCACGAGCAGTACTTC. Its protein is CSARGGHEQYF.

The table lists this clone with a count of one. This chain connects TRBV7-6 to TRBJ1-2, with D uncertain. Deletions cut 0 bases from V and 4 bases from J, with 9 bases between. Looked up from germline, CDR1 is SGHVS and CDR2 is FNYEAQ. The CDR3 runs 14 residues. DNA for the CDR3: TGTGCCAGCAGCTTAGCGGCTGACTTCTATGGCTACACCTTC. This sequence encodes CASSLAADFYGYTF.